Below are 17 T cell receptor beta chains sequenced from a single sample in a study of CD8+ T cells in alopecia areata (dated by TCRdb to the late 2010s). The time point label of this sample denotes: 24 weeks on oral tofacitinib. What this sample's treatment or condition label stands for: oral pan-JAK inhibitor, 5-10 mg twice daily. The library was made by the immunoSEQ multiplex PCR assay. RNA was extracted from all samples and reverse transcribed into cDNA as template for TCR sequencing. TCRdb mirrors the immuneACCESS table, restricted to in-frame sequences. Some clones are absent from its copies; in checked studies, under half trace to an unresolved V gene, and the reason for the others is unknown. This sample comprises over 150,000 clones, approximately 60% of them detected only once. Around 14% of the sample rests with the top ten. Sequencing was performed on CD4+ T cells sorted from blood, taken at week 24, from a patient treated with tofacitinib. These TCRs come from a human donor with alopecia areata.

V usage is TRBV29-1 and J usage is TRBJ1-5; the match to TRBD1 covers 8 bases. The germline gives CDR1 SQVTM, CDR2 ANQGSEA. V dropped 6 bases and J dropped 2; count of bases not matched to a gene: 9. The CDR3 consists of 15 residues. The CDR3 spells CSVGPQGGGNQPQHF. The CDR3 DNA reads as TGCAGCGTGGGGCCACAGGGGGGTGGCAATCAGCCCCAGCATTTT.

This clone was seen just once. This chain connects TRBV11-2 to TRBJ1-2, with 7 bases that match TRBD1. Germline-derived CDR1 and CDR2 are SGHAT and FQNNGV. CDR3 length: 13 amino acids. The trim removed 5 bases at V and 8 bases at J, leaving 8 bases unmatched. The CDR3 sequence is CASSPDRVGGYTF. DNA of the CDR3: TGTGCCAGCAGCCCCGACAGGGTAGGAGGCTACACCTTC. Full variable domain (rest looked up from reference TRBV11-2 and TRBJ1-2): EAGVAQSPRYKIIEKRQSVAFWCNPISGHATLYWYQQILGQGPKLLIQFQNNGVVDDSQLPKDRFSAERLKGVDSTLKIQPAKLEDSAVYLCASSPDRVGGYTFGSGTRLTVV.

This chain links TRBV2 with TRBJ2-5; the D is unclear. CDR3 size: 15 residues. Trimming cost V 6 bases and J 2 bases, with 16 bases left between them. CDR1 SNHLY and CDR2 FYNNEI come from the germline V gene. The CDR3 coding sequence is TGTGCCAGCAGCACAAGGGTGGGGATTCAAGAGACCCAGTACTTC. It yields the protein CASSTRVGIQETQYF. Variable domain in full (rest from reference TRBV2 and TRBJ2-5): EPEVTQTPSHQVTQMGQEVILRCVPISNHLYFYWYRQILGQKVEFLVSFYNNEISEKSEIFDDQFSVERPDGSNFTLKIRSTKLEDSAMYFCASSTRVGIQETQYFGPGTRLLVL.

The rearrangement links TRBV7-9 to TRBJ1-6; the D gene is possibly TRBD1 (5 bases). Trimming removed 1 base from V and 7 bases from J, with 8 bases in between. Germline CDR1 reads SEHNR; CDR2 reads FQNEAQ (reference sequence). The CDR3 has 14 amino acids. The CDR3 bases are TGTGCCAGCAGCTTAGACAGGTGGAATTCACCCCTCCACTTT. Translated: CASSLDRWNSPLHF. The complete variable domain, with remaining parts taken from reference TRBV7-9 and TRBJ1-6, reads DTGVSQNPRHKITKRGQNVTFRCDPISEHNRLYWYRQTLGQGPEFLTYFQNEAQLEKSRLLSDRFSAERPKGSFSTLEIQRTEQGDSAMYLCASSLDRWNSPLHFGNGTRLTVT.

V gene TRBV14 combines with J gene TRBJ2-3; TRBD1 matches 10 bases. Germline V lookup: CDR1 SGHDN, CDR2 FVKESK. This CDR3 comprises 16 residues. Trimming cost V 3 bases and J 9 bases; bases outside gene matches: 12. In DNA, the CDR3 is TGTGCCAGCAGCCATCGGGCGGGACAGGGGATTGGGACGCAGTATTTT. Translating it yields CASSHRAGQGIGTQYF. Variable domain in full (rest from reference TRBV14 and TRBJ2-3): EAGVTQFPSHSVIEKGQTVTLRCDPISGHDNLYWYRRVMGKEIKFLLHFVKESKQDESGMPNNRFLAERTGGTYSTLKVQPAELEDSGVYFCASSHRAGQGIGTQYFGPGTRLTVL.

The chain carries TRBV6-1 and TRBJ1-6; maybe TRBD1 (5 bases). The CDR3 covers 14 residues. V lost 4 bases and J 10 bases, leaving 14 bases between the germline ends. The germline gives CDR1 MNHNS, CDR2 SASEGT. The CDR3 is CASSVGQEGSPLHF. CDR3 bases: TGTGCCAGCAGTGTGGGCCAGGAGGGGTCACCCCTCCACTTT.

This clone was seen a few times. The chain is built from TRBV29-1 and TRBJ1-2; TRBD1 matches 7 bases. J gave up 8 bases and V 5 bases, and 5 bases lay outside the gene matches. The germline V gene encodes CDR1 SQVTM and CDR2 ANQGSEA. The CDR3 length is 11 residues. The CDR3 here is CSVRTGGGYTF. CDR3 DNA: TGCAGCGTTAGGACAGGCGGGGGCTACACCTTC.

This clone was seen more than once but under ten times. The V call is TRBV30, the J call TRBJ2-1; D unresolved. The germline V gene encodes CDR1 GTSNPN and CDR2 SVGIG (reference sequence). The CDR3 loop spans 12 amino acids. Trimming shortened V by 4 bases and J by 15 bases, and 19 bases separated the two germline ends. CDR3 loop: CAWTAAVSYRFF. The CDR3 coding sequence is TGTGCCTGGACTGCAGCTGTCTCCTATCGGTTCTTC.

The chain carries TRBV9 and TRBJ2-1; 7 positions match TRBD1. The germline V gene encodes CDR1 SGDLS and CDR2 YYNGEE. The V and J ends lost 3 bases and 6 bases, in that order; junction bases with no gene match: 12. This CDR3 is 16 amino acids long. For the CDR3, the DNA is TGTGCCAGCAGCGCCCCCGGACAGGTCAACTTCAATGAGCAGTTCTTC. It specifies CASSAPGQVNFNEQFF.

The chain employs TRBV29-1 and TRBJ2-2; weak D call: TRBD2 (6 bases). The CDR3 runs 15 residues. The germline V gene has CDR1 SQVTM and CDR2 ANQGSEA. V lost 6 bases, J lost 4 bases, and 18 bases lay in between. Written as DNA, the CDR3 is TGCAGCGTGATCGGAACGTCCGGGGGCACCGGGGAGCTGTTTTTT. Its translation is CSVIGTSGGTGELFF.

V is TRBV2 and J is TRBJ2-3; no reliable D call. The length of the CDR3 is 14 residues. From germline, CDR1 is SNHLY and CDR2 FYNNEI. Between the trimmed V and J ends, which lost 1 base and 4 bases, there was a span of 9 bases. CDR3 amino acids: CASSEGISSDTQYF. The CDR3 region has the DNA TGTGCCAGCAGTGAAGGGATTAGCTCAGATACGCAGTATTTT.

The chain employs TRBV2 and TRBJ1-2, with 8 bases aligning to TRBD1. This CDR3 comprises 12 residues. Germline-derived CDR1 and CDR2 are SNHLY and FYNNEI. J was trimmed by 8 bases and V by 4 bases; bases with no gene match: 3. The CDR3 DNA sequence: TGTGCCAGCAGTGTCCGGGACAGGGGCTACACCTTC. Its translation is CASSVRDRGYTF.

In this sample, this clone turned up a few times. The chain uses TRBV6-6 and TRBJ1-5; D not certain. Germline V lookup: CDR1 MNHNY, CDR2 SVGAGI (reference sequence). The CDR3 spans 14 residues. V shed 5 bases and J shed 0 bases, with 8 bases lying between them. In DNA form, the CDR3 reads TGTGCCAGCAGTAGAACAGTTAGCAATCAGCCCCAGCATTTT. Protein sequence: CASSRTVSNQPQHF.

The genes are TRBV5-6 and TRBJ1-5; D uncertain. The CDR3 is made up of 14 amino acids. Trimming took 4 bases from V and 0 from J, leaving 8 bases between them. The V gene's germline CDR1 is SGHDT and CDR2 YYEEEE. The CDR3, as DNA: TGTGCCAGCAGCCGTTCTTATAGCAATCAGCCCCAGCATTTT. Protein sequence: CASSRSYSNQPQHF.

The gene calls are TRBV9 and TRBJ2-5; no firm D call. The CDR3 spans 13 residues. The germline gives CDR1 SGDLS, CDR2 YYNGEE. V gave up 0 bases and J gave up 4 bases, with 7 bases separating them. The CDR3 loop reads CASSVGNRETQYF. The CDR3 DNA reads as TGTGCCAGCAGCGTAGGCAATAGAGAGACCCAGTACTTC.

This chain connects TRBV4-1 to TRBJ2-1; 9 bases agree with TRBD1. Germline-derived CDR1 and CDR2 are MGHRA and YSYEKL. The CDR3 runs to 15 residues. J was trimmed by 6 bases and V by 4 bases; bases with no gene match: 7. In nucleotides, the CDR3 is TGCGCCAGCAGCCCCCGGGACAGGGAAAGCAATGAGCAGTTCTTC. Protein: CASSPRDRESNEQFF.

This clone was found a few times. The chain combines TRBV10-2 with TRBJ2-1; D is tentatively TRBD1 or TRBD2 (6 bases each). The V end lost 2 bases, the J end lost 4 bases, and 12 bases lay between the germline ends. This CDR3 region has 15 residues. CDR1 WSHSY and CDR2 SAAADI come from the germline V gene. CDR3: CASSEVRGRYNEQFF. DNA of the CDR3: TGCGCCAGCAGTGAGGTACGGGGGCGATACAATGAGCAGTTCTTC.